Listed here are 24 T cell receptor beta chains from one sample, sequenced in a study of blood T cell repertoires in COVID-19. The protocol was immunoSEQ multiplex PCR, while the TCRdb copy is restricted to in-frame clones and leaves out a portion. The sample shows 160,000 or so clones, approximately 80% of them seen only once. The sample comprised peripheral blood. These TCRs come from a human donor in a cohort sampled during active COVID-19.

The chain joins TRBV19 to TRBJ1-2; perhaps TRBD1 as D (6 bases). Trimming stripped 3 bases from V and 2 bases from J, with 7 bases between. The CDR3 length is 13 residues. Per germline, CDR1 LNHDA and CDR2 SQIVND (reference sequence). CDR3 sequence reads: CASSIQGNYGYTF. The CDR3 nucleotides are TGTGCCAGTAGTATCCAGGGGAACTATGGCTACACCTTC.

This chain joins TRBV5-6 and TRBJ2-7; tentatively, D is TRBD2 (5 bases). In germline, CDR1 is SGHDT, CDR2 YYEEEE. CDR3 length equals 15 residues. Trimming left V 5 bases short and J 2 bases short, with 17 bases between. The CDR3 DNA reads TGTGCCAGCAGGAACGGAGGCCTAGGGACCTACGAGCAGTACTTC. Translating gives CASRNGGLGTYEQYF. The entire variable domain, with the rest obtained from reference TRBV5-6 and TRBJ2-7, is as follows: DAGVTQSPTHLIKTRGQQVTLRCSPKSGHDTVSWYQQALGQGPQFIFQYYEEEERQRGNFPDRFSGHQFPNYSSELNVNALLLGDSALYLCASRNGGLGTYEQYFGPGTRLTVT.

This chain links TRBV28 with TRBJ2-3; 7 bases match TRBD1. Unmatched junction bases numbered 9, after V lost 6 bases and J lost 0 bases. CDR1 and CDR2 from the germline V gene are MDHEN and SYDVKM. CDR3 length equals 16 residues. The CDR3: CASSLGTVPSTDTQYF. CDR3 DNA: TGTGCCAGCAGCCTCGGGACAGTACCTAGCACAGATACGCAGTATTTT.

The chain joins TRBV5-1 to TRBJ2-7; D remains unclear. Trimming left V 0 bases short and J 6 bases short, with 10 bases between. Germline lookup yields CDR1 SGHRS and CDR2 YFSETQ. The CDR3 covers 13 residues. CDR3 region: CASSLERNAEQYF. The CDR3 DNA reads TGCGCCAGCAGCTTGGAGAGGAATGCCGAGCAGTACTTC.

The chain has TRBV6-5 and TRBJ2-7; TRBD2 agrees at 10 bases. CDR1 is MNHEY and CDR2 is SVGAGI in the germline V gene. The CDR3 loop spans 16 amino acids. V was clipped by 2 bases and J by 4 bases; unmatched bases: 8. The CDR3 is CASSYGRIAGGYEQYF. The CDR3 DNA reads as TGTGCCAGCAGTTACGGAAGAATAGCGGGGGGTTACGAGCAGTACTTC.

This chain connects TRBV3-1 (or the pseudogene TRBV3-2) to TRBJ2-5; D ambiguous. Trimming took off 3 bases at V and 2 bases at J, with 4 bases between the two ends. Germline values: CDR1 LGHDT, CDR2 YNNKEL (reference sequence). The CDR3 is 12 amino acids. The CDR3 sequence: CASSHTQETQYF. The DNA for the CDR3 is TGTGCCAGCAGCCACACTCAAGAGACCCAGTACTTC.

This clone has a single count. This chain connects TRBV19 to TRBJ1-1, with a weak D call TRBD1 (5 bases). V was cut by 6 bases and J by 6 bases, with 20 bases left in between. Germline lookup yields CDR1 LNHDA and CDR2 SQIVND (reference sequence). The CDR3 is made up of 15 amino acids. The CDR3 region has the DNA TGTGCCAGTAGGCCCGCGGGGCAAGGGGTCGCTGAAGCTTTCTTT. It translates to CASRPAGQGVAEAFF. Together with reference TRBV19 and TRBJ1-1, the CDR3 gives the full variable domain: DGGITQSPKYLFRKEGQNVTLSCEQNLNHDAMYWYRQDPGQGLRLIYYSQIVNDFQKGDIAEGYSVSREKKESFPLTVTSAQKNPTAFYLCASRPAGQGVAEAFFGQGTRLTVV.

The chain joins TRBV7-9 to TRBJ1-1; no clear D gene. Between the trimmed V and J ends, which lost 5 bases and 2 bases, there was a span of 12 bases. The V gene's germline CDR1 is SEHNR and CDR2 FQNEAQ (reference sequence). This CDR3 contains 14 residues. CDR3 nucleotide sequence: TGTGCCAGCAGCCCCAGGTCCAGCAACACTGAAGCTTTCTTT. Translating it yields CASSPRSSNTEAFF.

V is TRBV7-8 and J is TRBJ2-2; D ambiguous. Trimming shortened V by 4 bases and J by 3 bases, and 3 bases separated the two germline ends. Germline V gene lookup returns CDR1 SGHVS and CDR2 FQNEAQ. The CDR3 has 12 residues. CDR3 in DNA: TGTGCCAGCAGCTCTCACACCGGGGAGCTGTTTTTT. Its translation: CASSSHTGELFF. Full variable domain (outside the CDR3, taken from reference TRBV7-8 and TRBJ2-2): GAGVSQSPRYKVAKRGQDVALRCDPISGHVSLFWYQQALGQGPEFLTYFQNEAQLDKSGLPSDRFFAERPEGSVSTLKIQRTQQEDSAVYLCASSSHTGELFFGEGSRLTVL.

The chain carries TRBV4-3 and TRBJ2-7; possibly TRBD1 for D (6 bases). Germline assignment: CDR1 LGHNA and CDR2 YSLEER. CDR3 length: 15 residues. Trimming removed 0 bases at V and 2 bases at J, with 11 bases between. CDR3 DNA: TGCGCCAGCAGCCAAGATAGACAGGCACCCTACGAGCAGTACTTC. It encodes CASSQDRQAPYEQYF.

The rearrangement uses TRBV11-2 and TRBJ2-4; D may be TRBD2 (5 bases). CDR3 size: 14 residues. Trimming cost V 5 bases and J 2 bases, with 10 bases left between them. From germline, CDR1 is SGHAT and CDR2 FQNNGV. Written as DNA, the CDR3 is TGTGCCAGCAGCGGTAAGGACTCCAAAAACATTCAGTACTTC. Protein: CASSGKDSKNIQYF. The whole variable domain, filled in from reference TRBV11-2 and TRBJ2-4, reads EAGVAQSPRYKIIEKRQSVAFWCNPISGHATLYWYQQILGQGPKLLIQFQNNGVVDDSQLPKDRFSAERLKGVDSTLKIQPAKLEDSAVYLCASSGKDSKNIQYFGAGTRLSVL.

The chain links TRBV2 to TRBJ1-2, with D unresolved. CDR3 length equals 14 residues. V lost 4 bases to trimming and J lost 2 bases, with 11 bases between them. From germline, CDR1 is SNHLY and CDR2 FYNNEI. CDR3 in amino acids: CASSGLSANYGYTF. The DNA of the CDR3 is TGTGCCAGCAGTGGCCTTAGTGCCAACTATGGCTACACCTTC. Full variable domain (remainder filled in from reference TRBV2 and TRBJ1-2): EPEVTQTPSHQVTQMGQEVILRCVPISNHLYFYWYRQILGQKVEFLVSFYNNEISEKSEIFDDQFSVERPDGSNFTLKIRSTKLEDSAMYFCASSGLSANYGYTFGSGTRLTVV.

The rearrangement uses TRBV10-1 and TRBJ2-1, with 9 bases identical to TRBD2. The CDR3 is 13 residues long. CDR1 and CDR2 from the germline V gene are WNHNN and SYGVQD (reference sequence). Trimming took 6 bases from V and 6 from J; bases not matched to a gene: 3. The CDR3 spells CASSSGLANEQFF. Written as DNA, the CDR3 is TGCGCCAGCAGCTCGGGACTAGCCAATGAGCAGTTCTTC.

The rearrangement uses TRBV24-1 and TRBJ2-7; maybe TRBD2 (7 bases). The germline CDR1 and CDR2 sequences are KGHDR and SFDVKD. This CDR3 region has 16 residues. The V gene lost 2 bases and the J gene lost 7 bases, with 20 bases spanning the gap. This chain's CDR3 is CATSDYRGGALFEQYF. Here the CDR3 DNA reads TGTGCCACCAGTGATTACCGAGGGGGGGCCCTCTTTGAGCAGTACTTC.

In its sample, this clone was seen a few times. The V gene is TRBV9, the J gene TRBJ1-6; 9 bases align to TRBD1. The J segment lost 10 bases and the V segment lost 0 bases, leaving 11 bases of the junction unmatched. Germline CDR1 and CDR2: SGDLS and YYNGEE. The CDR3 covers 17 residues. CDR3 residues: CASSVVGTGRLGSPLHF. The CDR3 DNA is TGTGCCAGCAGCGTAGTGGGGACAGGGCGCTTGGGGTCACCCCTCCACTTT.

This chain links TRBV27 with TRBJ1-1, with 8 bases identical to TRBD1. V lost 5 bases to trimming and J lost 4 bases; unmatched junction nucleotides: 9. There are 15 residues in the CDR3. Germline V gene sequence: CDR1 MNHEY, CDR2 SMNVEV (reference sequence). The CDR3 DNA reads TGTGCCAGCAGTCCCAGGACAGGGTTGCGCACTGAAGCTTTCTTT. Its protein product is CASSPRTGLRTEAFF.

The V and J genes are TRBV6-5 and TRBJ1-1; D is undetermined. The germline V gene encodes CDR1 MNHEY and CDR2 SVGAGI. The CDR3 is 15 amino acids. Trimming removed 0 bases at V and 2 bases at J, with 10 bases between. CDR3: CASSYSTGRNTEAFF. The CDR3, as DNA: TGTGCCAGCAGTTACTCGACCGGGAGAAACACTGAAGCTTTCTTT.

V gene TRBV5-1 combines with J gene TRBJ2-2; a weak D match, TRBD1 (6 bases). The V gene's germline CDR1 is SGHRS and CDR2 YFSETQ. V was clipped by 4 bases and J by 6 bases, with 10 bases between them. The CDR3 contains 13 residues. The CDR3 sequence: CASSQGQPGELFF. As DNA, the CDR3 is TGCGCCAGCAGCCAAGGACAGCCCGGGGAGCTGTTTTTT.

The chain has TRBV9 and TRBJ2-7, with D tentatively TRBD1 (6 bases). Germline loops: CDR1 SGDLS, CDR2 YYNGEE. The CDR3 has 15 residues. The V and J ends lost 4 bases and 0 bases respectively, with 14 bases between them. The CDR3 nucleotides are TGTGCCAGCAGCCCCCAGGGGACGAGCTCCTACGAGCAGTACTTC. Translated: CASSPQGTSSYEQYF.

This chain links TRBV19 with TRBJ1-5; TRBD1 aligns across 9 bases. V was clipped by 5 bases and J by 5 bases; unmatched bases: 19. The CDR3 spans 19 residues. Germline V gene data show CDR1 as LNHDA and CDR2 as SQIVND (reference sequence). The CDR3 bases are TGTGCCAGTAGTCCTCAAGGCGTAGGACAGGGGAGGGCTTATCAGCCCCAGCATTTT. This translates into CASSPQGVGQGRAYQPQHF.

The chain carries TRBV6-2 or TRBV6-3 and TRBJ2-5, with 10 bases that match TRBD2. V was pared by 2 bases and J by 4 bases, with 1 base of the junction left unmatched. The V gene's germline CDR1 is MNHEY and CDR2 SVGEGT. CDR3 size: 14 residues. The DNA for the CDR3 is TGTGCCAGCAGTTACCCTAGCGGGAGAGAGACCCAGTACTTC. As protein: CASSYPSGRETQYF.

This chain links TRBV12-3 or TRBV12-4 with TRBJ1-2, with 8 bases matching TRBD1. After removal of 5 bases from V and 8 bases from J, the junction contained 7 bases not matched to a gene. CDR3 length: 13 residues. The CDR3 DNA sequence: TGTGCCAGCAGTGACAGGGGTTTGGGGGGCTACACCTTC. Residues: CASSDRGLGGYTF.

This rearrangement joins TRBV4-2 to TRBJ1-1, with a weak D call TRBD1 (5 bases). V lost 0 bases and J 0 bases, leaving 8 bases between the germline ends. Germline loops: CDR1 LGHNA, CDR2 YNFKEQ. This CDR3 contains 15 residues. The CDR3 sequence is CASSQDKGLNTEAFF. In nucleotides, the CDR3 is TGTGCCAGCAGCCAAGATAAGGGGTTGAACACTGAAGCTTTCTTT.

This clone was seen more than once but under ten times. The chain links TRBV18 to TRBJ2-3; 7 nucleotides agree with TRBD2. V was pared by 3 bases and J by 4 bases, with 4 bases of the junction left unmatched. Germline lookup yields CDR1 KGHSH and CDR2 LQKENI. The CDR3 runs 14 residues. Written as DNA, the CDR3 is TGTGCCAGCTCACCGACTAGCTCCGCAGATACGCAGTATTTT. It is translated as CASSPTSSADTQYF. The whole variable domain, remainder taken from reference TRBV18 and TRBJ2-3, is NAGVMQNPRHLVRRRGQEARLRCSPMKGHSHVYWYRQLPEEGLKFMVYLQKENIIDESGMPKERFSAEFPKEGPSILRIQQVVRGDSAAYFCASSPTSSADTQYFGPGTRLTVL.